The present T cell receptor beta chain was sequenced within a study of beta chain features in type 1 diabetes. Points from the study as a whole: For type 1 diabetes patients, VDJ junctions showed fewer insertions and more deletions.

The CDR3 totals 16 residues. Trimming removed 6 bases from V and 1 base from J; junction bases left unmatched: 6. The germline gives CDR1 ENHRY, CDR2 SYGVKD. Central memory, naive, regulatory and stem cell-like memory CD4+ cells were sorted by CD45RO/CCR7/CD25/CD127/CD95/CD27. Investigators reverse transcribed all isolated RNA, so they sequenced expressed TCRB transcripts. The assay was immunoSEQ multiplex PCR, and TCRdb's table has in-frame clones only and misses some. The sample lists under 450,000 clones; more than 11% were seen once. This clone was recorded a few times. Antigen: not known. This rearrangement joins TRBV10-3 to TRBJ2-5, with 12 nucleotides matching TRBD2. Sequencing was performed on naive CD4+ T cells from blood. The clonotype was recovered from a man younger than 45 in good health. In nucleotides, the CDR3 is TGTGCCATCAGCTTGACTAGCGGGGGACTCCAAGAGACCCAGTACTTC. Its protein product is CAISLTSGGLQETQYF.